Each of the 29 T cell receptor beta chains below was sequenced from the same sample in a study of blood T cell repertoires in COVID-19. Only in-frame clones appear in the TCRdb table, and some are missing; sequencing was by immunoSEQ multiplex PCR. The sample yields just over 50,000 clones, 85% to 90% seen once. The sequenced sample was peripheral blood. The receptors were sampled from a man older than 75 with active COVID-19.

This clone has just a few counts. V is TRBV6-1 and J is TRBJ1-3; 7 bases map to TRBD1. The CDR3 totals 14 residues. The germline CDR1 and CDR2 sequences are MNHNS and SASEGT. V lost 3 bases, J lost 4 bases, and 3 bases stayed unmatched. The CDR3 region is CASSEDRRGNTIYF. CDR3 nucleotides: TGTGCCAGCAGTGAGGACAGGCGAGGAAACACCATATATTTT.

The chain uses TRBV21-1 and TRBJ1-4; the table names TRBD1, a call not compared with the DNA. TRBV21-1 is classified as a pseudogene. This CDR3 region has 16 residues. The CDR3 DNA is TGTGCCAGCAGCAGAAGGGAAGGGGGCTATTATGAAAAACTGTTTTTT. Protein product: CASSRREGGYYEKLFF.

This clone was counted only a few times. The V and J genes are TRBV3-1 (or the pseudogene TRBV3-2) and TRBJ2-1; 7 nucleotides align to TRBD2. Unmatched junction bases numbered 10, after V lost 1 base and J lost 10 bases. Germline V lookup: CDR1 LGHDT, CDR2 YNNKEL (reference sequence). The CDR3 totals 15 residues. CDR3 sequence: CASSQVGLAVREQFF. CDR3 DNA sequence: TGTGCCAGCAGCCAAGTGGGCCTAGCGGTACGGGAGCAGTTCTTC.

The gene calls are TRBV7-2 and TRBJ2-5; no reliable D call. This CDR3 has 13 residues. The V and J ends lost 3 bases and 2 bases respectively, with 7 bases between them. Germline CDR1 reads SGHTA; CDR2 reads FQGNSA. CDR3 sequence reads: CASSLWQQETQYF. The CDR3 nucleotides read TGTGCCAGCAGCTTGTGGCAGCAAGAGACCCAGTACTTC.

The V call is TRBV27, the J call TRBJ2-7; D call uncertain. CDR1 is MNHEY, CDR2 SMNVEV, per germline (reference sequence). V was trimmed by 5 bases and J by 0 bases, leaving 11 bases between them. CDR3 size: 14 residues. The CDR3 region has the DNA TGTGCCAGCAGTCCAGGTTTTAGCTCCTACGAGCAGTACTTC. Translation: CASSPGFSSYEQYF.

The chain carries TRBV10-2 and TRBJ2-4; 9 nucleotides agree with TRBD1. The V segment lost 0 bases and the J segment 12 bases; nucleotides outside the gene matches: 3. Germline V gene sequence: CDR1 WSHSY, CDR2 SAAADI. The CDR3 is 13 amino acids. The DNA for the CDR3 is TGCGCCAGCAGTGAGTCGGACAGGGGAGGTCAGTACTTC. Encoded protein: CASSESDRGGQYF.

The J gene is TRBJ2-7, the V gene TRBV7-3; 9 bases match TRBD1. J was trimmed by 4 bases and V by 3 bases; bases with no gene match: 4. The CDR3 is 14 amino acids. Germline CDR1 reads SGHTA; CDR2 reads FQGTGA. The chain's CDR3 is CASSFGQGTYEQYF. DNA for the CDR3: TGTGCCAGCAGCTTCGGACAGGGGACGTACGAGCAGTACTTC. The entire variable domain, with the rest obtained from reference TRBV7-3 and TRBJ2-7, is as follows: GAGVSQTPSNKVTEKGKYVELRCDPISGHTALYWYRQSLGQGPEFLIYFQGTGAADDSGLPNDRFFAVRPEGSVSTLKIQRTERGDSAVYLCASSFGQGTYEQYFGPGTRLTVT.

The gene calls are TRBV19 and TRBJ2-7, with TRBD2 matching 7 bases. The CDR3 is made up of 16 amino acids. From germline, CDR1 is LNHDA and CDR2 SQIVND (reference sequence). The V segment lost 4 bases and the J segment 4 bases; nucleotides outside the gene matches: 13. The CDR3 here is CASSTSGTSQIYEQYF. The CDR3 bases are TGTGCCAGTAGTACGAGCGGGACTTCCCAAATATACGAGCAGTACTTC.

The V and J genes are TRBV4-3 and TRBJ2-7; TRBD2 might be the D (6 bases). Looked up from germline, CDR1 is LGHNA and CDR2 is YSLEER. Trimming took off 1 base at V and 6 bases at J, with 13 bases between the two ends. This CDR3 spans 14 amino acids. In nucleotides, the CDR3 is TGCGCCAGCAGCCAAGGCCGGGAGCTGGGCGAGCAGTACTTC. Translated, it gives CASSQGRELGEQYF.

This clone occurred once. The V call is TRBV5-4, the J call TRBJ2-3, with unresolved D. The CDR3 runs 15 residues. With 4 bases removed from V and 0 bases from J, the gap between germline ends came to 12 bases. CDR1 is SGHNT, CDR2 YYREEE, per germline (reference sequence). Written as DNA, the CDR3 is TGTGCCAGCAGCCCCTCATTCACTAGCACAGATACGCAGTATTTT. This sequence encodes CASSPSFTSTDTQYF.

The chain is built from TRBV25-1 and TRBJ2-1; 8 positions match TRBD1. CDR3 length equals 12 residues. The ends lost 4 bases at V and 10 bases at J; junction bases unmatched: 3. Germline CDR1 MGHDK, CDR2 SYGVNS. In DNA form, the CDR3 reads TGTGCCAGCAGTGCCGGGACAGGAGAGCAGTTCTTC. It yields the protein CASSAGTGEQFF.

This chain uses TRBV6-2 or TRBV6-3 with TRBJ2-7; D remains unclear. The CDR3 covers 11 residues. Germline V CDR1 and CDR2: MNHEY, SVGEGT. The ends were cut back, 5 bases at V and 2 bases at J, with 4 bases in the middle. CDR3 DNA sequence: TGTGCCAGCAGTCCAGCCTACGAGCAGTACTTC. Translating it yields CASSPAYEQYF.

This chain uses TRBV27 with TRBJ2-7; TRBD2 agrees at 7 bases. V lost 6 bases to trimming and J lost 3 bases; unmatched junction nucleotides: 11. The V gene's germline CDR1 is MNHEY and CDR2 SMNVEV (reference sequence). This CDR3 is built from 15 residues. The CDR3 reads CASSQTGLRGYEQYF. Here the CDR3 DNA reads TGTGCCAGCAGCCAAACGGGACTACGTGGCTACGAGCAGTACTTC.

The V gene is TRBV14, the J gene TRBJ2-2, with TRBD2 as a possible D gene (6 bases). V was pared by 0 bases and J by 0 bases, with 11 bases between. The CDR3 is 17 residues long. The germline V gene has CDR1 SGHDN and CDR2 FVKESK. The CDR3 here is CASSQDQTSTNTGELFF. The CDR3, as DNA: TGTGCCAGCAGCCAAGATCAGACTAGTACGAACACCGGGGAGCTGTTTTTT.

The rearrangement links TRBV9 to TRBJ2-1, with D possibly being TRBD1 (6 bases). The CDR3 contains 15 residues. CDR1 and CDR2 (germline): SGDLS, YYNGEE. V was trimmed by 4 bases and J by 2 bases, leaving 13 bases between them. The CDR3 nucleotides are TGTGCCAGCAGCCCCAGACAGGCCACCTACAATGAGCAGTTCTTC. Its translation: CASSPRQATYNEQFF.

This clone has only a few counts. J is TRBJ2-1 and V is TRBV19; perhaps TRBD2 as D (5 bases). The CDR3 is 13 residues long. With 4 bases removed from V and 7 bases from J, the gap between germline ends came to 11 bases. From germline, CDR1 is LNHDA and CDR2 SQIVND (reference sequence). CDR3 sequence: CASSKWERNEQFF. CDR3 nucleotide sequence: TGTGCCAGTAGTAAGTGGGAGCGGAATGAGCAGTTCTTC.

This chain connects TRBV7-9 to TRBJ2-2; 9 bases are a match to TRBD2. With 11 bases clipped from V and 4 bases from J, the junction kept 5 bases outside the gene matches. This CDR3 comprises 13 residues. Germline V gives CDR1 SEHNR, CDR2 FQNEAQ (reference sequence). The CDR3 sequence is CAPGLAVTGELFF. As DNA, the CDR3 is TGTGCCCCGGGACTAGCCGTCACCGGGGAGCTGTTTTTT.

This clone was counted between two and nine times. The J gene is TRBJ1-3, the V gene TRBV3-1 (or the pseudogene TRBV3-2); a possible D gene is TRBD1 (5 bases). V lost 1 base, J lost 2 bases, and 12 bases lay in between. The germline gives CDR1 LGHDT, CDR2 YNNKEL (reference sequence). The CDR3 runs 16 residues. CDR3 nucleotides: TGTGCCAGCAGCCAAGGACAGTCATCGACTGGAAACACCATATATTTT. Its protein product is CASSQGQSSTGNTIYF.

This sequence joins TRBV7-2 and TRBJ2-1, with D possibly matching TRBD1 (6 bases). CDR1 is SGHTA and CDR2 is FQGNSA in the germline V gene. Trimming pared 6 bases from V and 2 bases from J, leaving 17 bases between. The CDR3 is 16 residues long. The CDR3 DNA follows: TGTGCCAGCAGTTTGATAGGGACAACGACCTACAATGAGCAGTTCTTC. Protein product: CASSLIGTTTYNEQFF.

In DNA form, the CDR3 reads TGTGCCAGCGCAAAATCCGGGACAGACACCTACGAGCAGTACTTC. Translating it yields CASAKSGTDTYEQYF. J is TRBJ2-7 and V is TRBV11-2; 7 bases align to TRBD1. J was trimmed by 2 bases and V by 8 bases; bases with no gene match: 12. Germline-derived CDR1 and CDR2 are SGHAT and FQNNGV. This CDR3 is built from 15 residues. The whole variable domain, remainder taken from reference TRBV11-2 and TRBJ2-7, is EAGVAQSPRYKIIEKRQSVAFWCNPISGHATLYWYQQILGQGPKLLIQFQNNGVVDDSQLPKDRFSAERLKGVDSTLKIQPAKLEDSAVYLCASAKSGTDTYEQYFGPGTRLTVT.

This clone was counted between two and nine times. The V call is TRBV7-2, the J call TRBJ1-5; 8 bases line up with TRBD1. Germline assignment: CDR1 SGHTA and CDR2 FQGNSA. V lost 3 bases and J lost 0; bases outside the gene matches: 10. The CDR3 loop spans 18 amino acids. CDR3 residues: CASSFLPGQAYSNQPQHF. The DNA for the CDR3 is TGTGCCAGCAGCTTCCTCCCGGGACAGGCATATAGCAATCAGCCCCAGCATTTT.

The V gene is TRBV4-3, the J gene TRBJ2-7, with 12 bases identical to TRBD2. V gave up 1 base and J gave up 3 bases; unmatched junction bases: 1. CDR1 and CDR2 (germline): LGHNA, YSLEER. There are 15 residues in the CDR3. The CDR3 region has the DNA TGCGCCAGCAGCCAAGTACTAGCGGGAGGCTACGAGCAGTACTTC. It encodes CASSQVLAGGYEQYF.

V usage is TRBV30 and J usage is TRBJ1-3; weak D call: TRBD1 (5 bases). Germline values: CDR1 GTSNPN, CDR2 SVGIG (reference sequence). The CDR3 has 15 residues. Trimming shortened V by 2 bases and J by 7 bases, and 18 bases separated the two germline ends. Here the CDR3 DNA reads TGTGCCTGGAGTATGTGGGGCCAGGAAGGTAACACCATATATTTT. Translation: CAWSMWGQEGNTIYF.

Notes on this clone: Different DNA sequences within this sample yield the same CDR3. The V call is TRBV14, the J call TRBJ2-7; D is uncertain. The germline V gene has CDR1 SGHDN and CDR2 FVKESK. The length of the CDR3 is 14 residues. V lost 0 bases and J lost 4, with 10 bases in between. CDR3 loop: CASSQDLTSYEQYF. CDR3 DNA sequence: TGTGCCAGCAGCCAAGATCTGACTTCTTACGAGCAGTACTTC.

The J gene is TRBJ1-1, the V gene TRBV7-2; weak D call: TRBD1 (5 bases). This CDR3 is built from 14 residues. Germline values: CDR1 SGHTA, CDR2 FQGNSA. Trimming took 4 bases from V and 11 from J, leaving 20 bases between them. The CDR3 here is CASSSRGRGNVAFF. DNA for the CDR3: TGTGCCAGCAGCTCCCGAGGGCGGGGGAATGTGGCTTTCTTT.

The V and J genes are TRBV9 and TRBJ2-7; weak D call: TRBD2 (6 bases). The CDR3 has 16 residues. V was cut by 4 bases and J by 4 bases, with 21 bases left in between. Per germline, CDR1 SGDLS and CDR2 YYNGEE. This CDR3 reads CASSLRTPAGIYEQYF. CDR3 coding DNA: TGTGCCAGCAGCCTCCGGACCCCGGCGGGAATTTACGAGCAGTACTTC.

This sequence joins TRBV3-1 (or the pseudogene TRBV3-2) and TRBJ2-5, with D uncertain. Germline V CDR1 and CDR2: LGHDT, YNNKEL (reference sequence). The V end was cut by 1 base, the J end by 2 bases, with 5 bases between. The CDR3 runs to 13 residues. CDR3 nucleotide sequence: TGTGCCAGCAGCCAAGGGCTTCAAGAGACCCAGTACTTC. Translation gives CASSQGLQETQYF.

This chain uses TRBV21-1 with TRBJ1-2. TRBV21-1 is described as a pseudogene. The CDR3 loop spans 14 amino acids. The CDR3 loop reads CASSVFRTPGGYTF. The CDR3 DNA is TGTGCCAGCAGCGTATTCAGGACTCCTGGAGGCTACACCTTC.

The chain is built from TRBV5-1 and TRBJ1-3; unclear D gene. Trimming removed 4 bases from V and 1 base from J, with 9 bases in between. The CDR3 spans 14 residues. CDR1 is SGHRS and CDR2 is YFSETQ in the germline V gene. The CDR3 sequence: CASSLTLSGNTIYF. In DNA form, the CDR3 reads TGCGCCAGCAGCCTCACTCTGTCTGGAAACACCATATATTTT.